Presented here are 23 T cell receptor beta chains from one specimen sequenced in a study of a mutant IDH1 vaccine in newly diagnosed glioma. No antigens are known for them. The time point was: week 11, during vaccination. Alongside topical imiquimod, each dose of vaccine comprised 300 ug of mutant IDH1 20-mer peptide. This table comes from immunoSEQ multiplex PCR, and its TCRdb copy is limited to in-frame clones, with some not included. The sample lists about 66,000 clones, around 84% seen once, with about 9.4% in the top ten. The sequenced sample was PBMCs, obtained from a glioma patient whose treatment included an IDH1 peptide vaccine. All receptors come from a woman aged 45 to 65 with glioma.

The chain employs TRBV5-5 and TRBJ2-4; D gene unclear. Per the germline V gene, CDR1 is SGHKS and CDR2 is YYEKEE (reference sequence). Between the trimmed V and J ends, which lost 4 bases and 2 bases, there was a span of 16 bases. The CDR3 is made up of 16 amino acids. CDR3 in amino acids: CASSTFSARTKNIQYF. DNA of the CDR3: TGTGCCAGCAGCACCTTTTCGGCAAGGACCAAAAACATTCAGTACTTC.

The rearrangement uses TRBV30 and TRBJ1-6; 8 bases match TRBD1. The CDR3 spans 13 residues. With 0 bases clipped from V and 9 bases from J, the junction kept 1 base outside the gene matches. The germline CDR1 and CDR2 sequences are GTSNPN and SVGIG (reference sequence). The CDR3: CAWSVDRGSPLHF. The DNA for the CDR3 is TGTGCCTGGAGTGTAGACAGGGGTTCACCCCTCCACTTT.

This chain uses TRBV5-1 with TRBJ1-1; D perhaps matches TRBD1 (6 bases). V lost 2 bases and J lost 1, with 15 bases in between. CDR1 is SGHRS, CDR2 YFSETQ, per germline. The CDR3 runs to 16 residues. CDR3 in DNA: TGCGCCAGCAGCTTAGGGGGGACGGGGACGAACACTGAAGCTTTCTTT. Translation gives CASSLGGTGTNTEAFF.

As for this clone: Other DNA sequences within the sample encode an identical CDR3. V gene TRBV6-5 combines with J gene TRBJ1-6; TRBD1 matches 8 bases. The germline gives CDR1 MNHEY, CDR2 SVGAGI. The ends lost 2 bases at V and 9 bases at J; junction bases unmatched: 3. The CDR3 contains 14 residues. Written as DNA, the CDR3 is TGTGCCAGCAGTTACGGACAGGGCGGTTCACCCCTCCACTTT. This codes for CASSYGQGGSPLHF.

This chain uses TRBV7-8 with TRBJ2-7; 7 bases line up with TRBD2. The trim removed 5 bases at V and 6 bases at J, leaving 13 bases unmatched. Germline CDR1 and CDR2: SGHVS and FQNEAQ. The CDR3 spans 15 residues. The CDR3 is CASSAVAGRRFEQYF. Written as DNA, the CDR3 is TGTGCCAGCAGCGCGGTCGCCGGGAGGCGATTCGAGCAGTACTTC.

The chain recombines TRBV5-4 with TRBJ1-1, with 7 bases identical to TRBD1. This CDR3 has 15 amino acids. With V trimmed by 0 bases and J by 2 bases, 4 bases remained unmatched. Germline lookup yields CDR1 SGHNT and CDR2 YYREEE (reference sequence). The chain's CDR3 is CASSLENRGNTEAFF. DNA for the CDR3: TGTGCCAGCAGCTTGGAGAACAGGGGCAACACTGAAGCTTTCTTT.

CDR3 coding DNA: TGTGCCACCAGCAGAGATTCCCGGAGACTAACCCTCGATACGCAGTATTTT. Translation gives CATSRDSRRLTLDTQYF. The chain couples TRBV15 to TRBJ2-3; a possible D gene is TRBD2 (5 bases). CDR3 length equals 17 residues. The V end lost 0 bases, the J end lost 6 bases, and 19 bases lay between the germline ends. The germline V gene encodes CDR1 LNHNV and CDR2 YYDKDF (reference sequence).

CDR3 loop: CASSFSGTGKRNQPQHF. The CDR3 DNA sequence: TGTGCCAGCAGTTTTTCCGGGACAGGGAAGCGGAATCAGCCCCAGCATTTT. The rearrangement uses TRBV28 and TRBJ1-5; 9 bases fit TRBD1. Germline V gene lookup returns CDR1 MDHEN and CDR2 SYDVKM. The V segment lost 3 bases and the J segment 4 bases; nucleotides outside the gene matches: 10. There are 17 residues in the CDR3.

This chain joins TRBV6-6 and TRBJ1-4, with a possible D match to TRBD1 (5 bases). The CDR3 sequence is 14 residues long. Between the trimmed V and J ends, which lost 2 bases and 8 bases, there was a span of 12 bases. Germline V gene sequence: CDR1 MNHNY, CDR2 SVGAGI (reference sequence). The DNA of the CDR3 is TGTGCCAGCAGTTACCTGACCGGGGCGGAAAAACTGTTTTTT. Translated: CASSYLTGAEKLFF.

The chain recombines TRBV27 with TRBJ2-2, with D possibly matching TRBD1 (5 bases). CDR3 length: 13 amino acids. From germline, CDR1 is MNHEY and CDR2 SMNVEV (reference sequence). Trimming took 7 bases from V and 6 from J, leaving 12 bases between them. In DNA form, the CDR3 reads TGTGCCAGCACCCCTGTGGGGCCCGGGGAGCTGTTTTTT. Encoded protein: CASTPVGPGELFF.

The chain has TRBV11-2 and TRBJ1-1; unclear D gene. Germline V lookup: CDR1 SGHAT, CDR2 FQNNGV. Trimming removed 0 bases from V and 1 base from J, with 6 bases in between. This CDR3 contains 14 residues. CDR3 nucleotide sequence: TGTGCCAGCAGCTTAGACGGTAAGAACACTGAAGCTTTCTTT. Translated, it gives CASSLDGKNTEAFF.

The V call is TRBV19, the J call TRBJ1-2, with D possibly matching TRBD1 (5 bases). The germline V and J ends were trimmed by 5 bases and 7 bases, with 20 bases remaining between them. The germline gives CDR1 LNHDA, CDR2 SQIVND (reference sequence). The CDR3 is made up of 15 amino acids. CDR3 sequence (DNA): TGTGCCAGTAGTGCGGGGCTCACTATCAATGCTGGCTACACCTTC. Protein sequence: CASSAGLTINAGYTF.

The chain carries TRBV9 and TRBJ2-2; TRBD1 matches 7 bases. The CDR3 totals 15 residues. Germline CDR1 reads SGDLS; CDR2 reads YYNGEE. Losses at the gene ends were 4 bases for V and 6 bases for J; bases not matched to a gene: 9. CDR3 DNA: TGTGCCAGCAGCAAGGGGGCTAACTTGCCCGGGGAGCTGTTTTTT. Protein: CASSKGANLPGELFF.

This chain connects TRBV29-1 to TRBJ1-5, with 8 bases matching TRBD1. The CDR3 runs 14 residues. From germline, CDR1 is SQVTM and CDR2 ANQGSEA. Losses at the gene ends were 7 bases for V and 11 bases for J; bases not matched to a gene: 16. CDR3 in amino acids: CSAQKSGGRGAQHF. The CDR3 bases are TGCAGCGCCCAAAAGTCAGGGGGCCGAGGGGCCCAGCATTTT. Full variable domain (outside the CDR3, taken from reference TRBV29-1 and TRBJ1-5): SAVISQKPSRDICQRGTSLTIQCQVDSQVTMMFWYRQQPGQSLTLIATANQGSEATYESGFVIDKFPISRPNLTFSTLTVSNMSPEDSSIYLCSAQKSGGRGAQHFGDGTRLSIL.

The chain is built from TRBV18 and TRBJ1-1, with D unclear. The length of the CDR3 is 16 residues. CDR1 is KGHSH and CDR2 is LQKENI in the germline V gene. Trimming shortened V by 0 bases and J by 0 bases, and 11 bases separated the two germline ends. The CDR3 reads CASSPPGRYMNTEAFF. The CDR3 DNA sequence: TGTGCCAGCTCACCACCAGGGCGGTACATGAACACTGAAGCTTTCTTT.

The table lists this clone with a count of one. The chain uses TRBV5-4 and TRBJ2-7; 7 bases are shared with TRBD1. Trimming removed 10 bases from V and 0 bases from J; junction bases left unmatched: 4. Germline V lookup: CDR1 SGHNT, CDR2 YYREEE (reference sequence). This CDR3 region has 12 residues. The CDR3 is CAWGTDSYEQYF. The CDR3 bases are TGTGCCTGGGGGACAGACTCCTACGAGCAGTACTTC.

CDR3 protein: CACSGGKIENYGYTF. CDR3 nucleotides: TGTGCCTGCTCAGGGGGTAAGATAGAAAACTATGGCTACACCTTC. This rearrangement joins TRBV30 to TRBJ1-2; 7 nucleotides match TRBD1. The germline V gene encodes CDR1 GTSNPN and CDR2 SVGIG (reference sequence). There are 15 residues in the CDR3. With V trimmed by 6 bases and J by 2 bases, 12 bases remained unmatched.

The chain has TRBV5-1 and TRBJ2-7; 8 bases fit TRBD2. The CDR3 extends over 12 amino acids. Trimming took 10 bases from V and 1 from J; bases not matched to a gene: 4. CDR1 and CDR2 (germline): SGHRS, YFSETQ. The CDR3 spells CAPRGGSYEQYF. DNA of the CDR3: TGCGCCCCCCGGGGGGGTTCCTACGAGCAGTACTTC.

The J gene is TRBJ2-5, the V gene TRBV20-1; D remains unclear. V was clipped by 4 bases and J by 9 bases, with 12 bases between them. Germline lookup yields CDR1 DFQATT and CDR2 SNEGSKA (reference sequence). This CDR3 is built from 11 residues. Here the CDR3 reads CSATPHEAQYF. As DNA, the CDR3 is TGCAGTGCTACCCCCCACGAGGCCCAGTACTTC.

Only a few counts were recorded for this clone. The same CDR3 is also encoded by other DNA sequences in this sample. The chain joins TRBV18 to TRBJ1-5; D not certain. The V and J ends lost 3 bases and 6 bases respectively, with 12 bases between them. There are 14 residues in the CDR3. The germline gives CDR1 KGHSH, CDR2 LQKENI. The CDR3 reads CASSPDGGGQPQHF. DNA of the CDR3: TGTGCCAGCTCACCGGACGGCGGCGGTCAGCCCCAGCATTTT.

This rearrangement joins TRBV5-1 to TRBJ1-1, with D uncertain. The CDR3 length is 15 residues. Germline assignment: CDR1 SGHRS and CDR2 YFSETQ. Trimming shortened V by 0 bases and J by 5 bases, and 14 bases separated the two germline ends. The CDR3, as DNA: TGCGCCAGCAGCTTGGCGGGGAGGCCCCTAACTGAAGCTTTCTTT. This translates into CASSLAGRPLTEAFF.

V usage is TRBV7-9 and J usage is TRBJ1-6; no reliable D call. The V end lost 0 bases, the J end lost 10 bases, and 13 bases lay between the germline ends. The germline gives CDR1 SEHNR, CDR2 FQNEAQ (reference sequence). The CDR3 runs 15 residues. The CDR3 DNA reads as TGTGCCAGCAGCTTAGCGATGGGGAGCGGGTCACCCCTCCACTTT. Its protein is CASSLAMGSGSPLHF. The whole variable domain, filled in from reference TRBV7-9 and TRBJ1-6, reads DTGVSQNPRHKITKRGQNVTFRCDPISEHNRLYWYRQTLGQGPEFLTYFQNEAQLEKSRLLSDRFSAERPKGSFSTLEIQRTEQGDSAMYLCASSLAMGSGSPLHFGNGTRLTVT.

This rearrangement joins TRBV21-1 to TRBJ1-4; whether TRBD1, the table's D call, matches the DNA was not checked. TRBV21-1 is noted as a pseudogene. The CDR3 sequence is 19 residues long. The CDR3 spells CASSAHRDRGRGTNEKLFF. CDR3 in DNA: TGTGCCAGCAGCGCACACCGGGACAGGGGGCGCGGAACTAATGAAAAACTGTTTTTT.